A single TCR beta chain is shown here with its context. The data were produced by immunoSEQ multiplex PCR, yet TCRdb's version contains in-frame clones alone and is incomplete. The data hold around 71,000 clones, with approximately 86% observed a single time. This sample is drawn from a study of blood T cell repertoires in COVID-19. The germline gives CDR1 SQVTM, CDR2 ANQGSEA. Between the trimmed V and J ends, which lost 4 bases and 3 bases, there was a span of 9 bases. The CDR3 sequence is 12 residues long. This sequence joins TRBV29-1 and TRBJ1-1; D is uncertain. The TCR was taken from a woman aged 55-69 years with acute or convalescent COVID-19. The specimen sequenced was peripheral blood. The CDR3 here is CSVGEGDTEAFF. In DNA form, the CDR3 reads TGCAGCGTTGGAGAGGGAGACACTGAAGCTTTCTTT. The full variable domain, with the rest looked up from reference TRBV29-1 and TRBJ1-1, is SAVISQKPSRDICQRGTSLTIQCQVDSQVTMMFWYRQQPGQSLTLIATANQGSEATYESGFVIDKFPISRPNLTFSTLTVSNMSPEDSSIYLCSVGEGDTEAFFGQGTRLTVV.